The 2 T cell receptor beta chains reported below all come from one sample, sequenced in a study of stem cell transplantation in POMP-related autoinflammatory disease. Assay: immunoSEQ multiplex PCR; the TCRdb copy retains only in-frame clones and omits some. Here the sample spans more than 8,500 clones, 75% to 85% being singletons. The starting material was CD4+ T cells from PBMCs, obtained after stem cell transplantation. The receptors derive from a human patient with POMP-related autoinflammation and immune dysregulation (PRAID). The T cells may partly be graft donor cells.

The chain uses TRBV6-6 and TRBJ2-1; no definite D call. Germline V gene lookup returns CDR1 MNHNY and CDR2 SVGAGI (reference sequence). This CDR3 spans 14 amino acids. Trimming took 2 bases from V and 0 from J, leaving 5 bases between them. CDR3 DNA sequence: TGTGCCAGCAGTTACACCGTCTCCTACAATGAGCAGTTCTTC. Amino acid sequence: CASSYTVSYNEQFF.

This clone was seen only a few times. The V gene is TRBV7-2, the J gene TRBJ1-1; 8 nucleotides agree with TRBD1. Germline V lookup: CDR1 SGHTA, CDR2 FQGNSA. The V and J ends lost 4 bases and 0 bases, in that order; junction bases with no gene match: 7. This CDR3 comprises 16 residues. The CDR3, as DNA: TGTGCCAGCAGCTCACTCGACAGGGGCATGAACACTGAAGCTTTCTTT. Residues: CASSSLDRGMNTEAFF.